This record covers a single TCR beta chain. Its recognized antigen is unknown. One base away there is no much larger clone; base qualities are not given. The sample comes from a study of blood T cell repertoires in COVID-19 (TCRdb year 2020). In the study overall: The collaborator samples originated in the United States, Italy and Spain and spanned the acute and convalescent phases of COVID-19. The prospective study material was composed of cDNA or gDNA derived from T cells, B-cell-depleted T cells, or PBMCs. Deeply sampled blood TCRbeta repertoires from subjects exposed to, actively infected with, or recovered from COVID-19 were included in the dataset. The repertoires were released in a freely available public database intended as a resource for research on the immune response to SARS-CoV-2. Samples were obtained from the ongoing ImmuneRACE study (first 160 participants) and from about 1,300 subjects provided by 6 global collaborators. The sample metadata nearly always contained a de-identified subject ID, COVID-19 status, age in years and sex. Where available, HLA class I and class II types were taken from metadata supplied by the sample provider and were not determined by assay-based typing. What the work shows at the level of the full study, not this receptor alone: Clinical and demographic metadata were provided uncurated, with the amount varying by source and participant.

The collaborating institutions used their own protocols to collect whole blood in K2EDTA tubes. For TCRbeta analysis, collaborators shipped samples as frozen whole blood, isolated PBMCs, or DNA extracted from either of those sample types. V is clipped by 0 bases and J by 2 bases, and the sequence between their germline boundaries is 7 bases long. Inclusive of the bounding cysteine and phenylalanine, the CDR3 is 15 residues long. Only the CDR3 portion is preserved as DNA: 45 bases, with reading frame beginning at the first base. Sequences MGHRA (CDR1) and YSYEKL (CDR2) are obtained from the germline V gene. The immunoSEQ Assay, a bias-controlled multiplex PCR, was used to amplify TCRbeta CDR3 regions from genomic DNA. Per the original workflow: Nucleated cell counts per sample were estimated from amplification of reference gene primers within the assay. Sequence reads were collapsed and filtered to measure the absolute abundance of every unique TCRbeta CDR3 rearrangement. Productive Simpson clonality was computed per sample as the square root of Simpson's diversity index over productive rearrangements. Here the immuneACCESS table is served through TCRdb, limited to in-frame sequences with V and J called. Missing clones are a known gap in these copies; in checked studies unresolved V genes cover under half, and the rest lacks a known reason. V and J calls and clone size are given by that table; D and trimming were obtained from the DNA. This sample lists about 220,000 clones; around 84% were detected once. The ten most abundant clones make up approximately 20% of the sample.

This sequence uses TRBV4-1 and TRBJ1-4, and the D gene may be TRBD1, 5 bases matching. The receptor was derived from a man aged 25-45 years with active or convalescent COVID-19. Specimen: peripheral blood. The CDR3 has the sequence CASSQDRGTNEKLFF. In nucleotide form, the sequence is TGCGCCAGCAGCCAAGATCGGGGGACTAATGAAAAACTGTTTTTT.